The clone carrying this T cell receptor beta chain was observed at least ten times. What it binds is not known. No DNA is shown, since the ends of the CDR3 on it are uncertain; the CDR3 is the one TCRdb lists. Inclusive of both ends, the CDR3 amounts to 13 amino acids. CDR1 MNHEY and CDR2 SMNVEV come from the germline V gene (reference sequence). This record comes from a study of identical twins. Study conclusions and caveats: Abundant beta clonotypes from cord blood had fewer insertions, unlike memory repertoires, which showed none.

A single record per CDR3 protein comes from TCRdb applying MiXCR to the 5' RACE reads. The sample gives approximately 230,000 distinct CDR3 sequences, over 5.5% of which show up once; roughly 14% is in the top ten. The sample also formed part of further work on T cells expressing NK-cell markers.

The chain carries TRBV27 and TRBJ1-2. Specimen: CD8+ T cells sorted from blood. The receptor's source is a woman between 18 and 29 years old in good health. CDR3 region: CASSLSLRDGYTF.